This TCR beta chain was observed in a study of vaccination and CD4 T cells after COVID-19. Study-wide context: The study drew post-COVID samples a median approximately 100 days after diagnosis (range 35 to 161). The stimulus for the cells was overlapping spike peptides derived from SARS-CoV-2, HCoV-NL63, HCoV-OC43 and HCoV-229E.

Comments on this clonotype: Its antigen is still unknown.

This CDR3 is 13 amino acids long. Germline loops: CDR1 SGHAT, CDR2 FQNNGV. Trimming removed 5 bases from V and 4 bases from J, with 12 bases in between. Treatment of the sample: approximately 9-day PBMC culture with coronavirus spike peptide pools or control peptides (ViraFEST assay). CD4+ T cells that had been cultured provided DNA sequenced with the Oncomine TCR Beta short-read assay. TCRdb re-derived calls from the PCR reads in MiXCR, one entry per CDR3 protein. This sample yields 17,000 or so distinct CDR3 sequences, of which about three fifths are seen a single time; approximately 7.5% belongs to the top ten.

The sample was CD4+ T cells from blood, cultured in vitro. The receptor comes from a human donor who had recovered from COVID-19. The rearrangement joins TRBV11-2 to TRBJ2-7; D unresolved. CDR3 DNA sequence: TGTGCCAGCAGCGCTCATGTGGAATACGAGCAGTACTTC. Amino acid sequence: CASSAHVEYEQYF.